Sequencing of this T cell receptor (beta chain) was carried out in a study of cytomegalovirus exposure and HLA in healthy donors. Study at large: HLA-typed donors were the source of roughly 85 million unique TCRs held in an early data release.

This CDR3 has 14 residues. V was pared by 0 bases and J by 9 bases, with 13 bases between. CDR1 is SGDLS and CDR2 is YYNGEE in the germline V gene. General observations from the study: An analysis that came later showed most CMV-associated TCR beta chains appearing HLA-restricted. Sequencing had likely introduced a cluster of highly shared sequence variants as an artifact.

Turning to this clone: What it recognizes is unknown.

PCR involved 60 Vbeta and 13 Jbeta primers. Libraries were prepared by immunoSEQ multiplex PCR; TCRdb keeps only in-frame clonotypes and omits some of them. The sample carries fewer than 250,000 clones, 60% to 80% recorded once. The sample consisted of PBMCs. The V call is TRBV9, the J call TRBJ2-1, with D maybe TRBD1 (5 bases). This TCR came from a man aged 18 to 29 in good health and CMV-seronegative. The CDR3 coding sequence is TGTGCCAGCAGCGTAGGAGAACAGGCTATTGAGCAGTTCTTC. Its protein product is CASSVGEQAIEQFF. The full variable domain, with the rest looked up from reference TRBV9 and TRBJ2-1, is DSGVTQTPKHLITATGQRVTLRCSPRSGDLSVYWYQQSLDQGLQFLIQYYNGEERAKGNILERFSAQQFPDLHSELNLSSLELGDSALYFCASSVGEQAIEQFFGPGTRLTVL.